What follows describes a single T cell receptor beta chain. Recruits, aged roughly 18 to 95 years, lived in 25 or so US areas. The ends were cut back, 7 bases at V and 7 bases at J, with 11 bases in the middle. Germline V gene sequence: CDR1 MDHEN, CDR2 SYDVKM. This CDR3 is 12 amino acids long. The data derive from a study of blood T cell repertoires in COVID-19. As for the study in general: Sample material is recorded as cDNA or gDNA derived from T cells, B-cell-depleted T cells, or PBMCs.

Only in-frame clones appear in the TCRdb table, and some are missing; sequencing was by immunoSEQ multiplex PCR. The sample contains a few hundred thousand clones, about nine tenths of which appear only once. This receptor was identified in a woman between 18 and 29 years old who had recovered from COVID-19. V usage is TRBV28 and J usage is TRBJ1-5; D is uncertain. Sequenced: PBMCs or T cells enriched from blood (not recorded which). CDR3 amino acids: CASTPPGQPQHF. In DNA form, the CDR3 reads TGTGCCAGCACCCCCCCGGGGCAGCCCCAGCATTTT.